Listed below are T cell receptor beta chains from one sample, sequenced in a study of blood T cell repertoires in COVID-19. Libraries were prepared by immunoSEQ multiplex PCR; TCRdb keeps only in-frame clonotypes and omits some of them. The sample includes about 330,000 clones, around 82% of them seen just once. Sequencing used peripheral blood. The receptors were sampled from a woman between 50 and 59 years old with acute or convalescent COVID-19. The CDR3 runs from the conserved cysteine through the conserved F or W. D genes are given only for firm matches. Rows give clone size only sometimes, using once, few, many, or a class for an expanded clone.

j_call	d_call	clone_size	v_call	cdr3_aa	cdr3_nt
TRBJ1-1	-	-	TRBV6-5	CASTTPNTEAFF	TGTGCCAGTACGACACCGAACACTGAAGCTTTCTTT
TRBJ2-1	-	-	TRBV2	CATEFYNEQFF	TGTGCAACAGAGTTCTACAATGAGCAGTTCTTC
TRBJ2-3	TRBD1	-	TRBV4-1	CASSQRGLNTQYF	TGCGCCAGCAGCCAAAGGGGGCTCAATACGCAGTATTTT
TRBJ2-6	-	-	TRBV7-2	CASSLMAAGANVLTF	TGTGCCAGCAGCTTAATGGCTGCTGGGGCCAACGTCCTGACTTTC
TRBJ1-2	-	once	TRBV30	CAWSETESYGYTF	TGTGCCTGGAGCGAGACAGAGAGCTATGGCTACACCTTC
TRBJ2-3	TRBD2	-	TRBV9	CASSVDPAGGPWGTDTQYF	TGTGCCAGCAGCGTAGATCCAGCGGGAGGGCCGTGGGGCACAGATACGCAGTATTTT
TRBJ1-4	-	-	TRBV4-3	CASSQGGTNEKLFF	TGCGCCAGCAGCCAAGGTGGGACAAACGAAAAACTGTTTTTT
TRBJ1-2	TRBD1	-	TRBV6-2/TRBV6-3	CASSYARTGFSNYGYTF	TGTGCCAGCAGTTACGCTCGGACAGGTTTCTCTAACTATGGCTACACCTTC
TRBJ2-5	TRBD1	-	TRBV7-2	CASRFTGGGWGETQYF	TGTGCCAGCAGATTCACAGGGGGCGGATGGGGAGAGACCCAGTACTTC
TRBJ2-1	TRBD1	-	TRBV18	CASSPGTGVNEQFF	TGTGCCAGCTCTCCCGGGACAGGGGTAAATGAGCAGTTCTTC
TRBJ2-7	TRBD1	-	TRBV12-5	CASGLGTGDYEQYF	TGTGCTAGTGGTTTGGGGACAGGGGACTACGAGCAGTACTTC
TRBJ2-1	TRBD2	-	TRBV7-2	CASSSSGNNEQFF	TGTGCCAGCAGCTCCAGCGGGAACAATGAGCAGTTCTTC
TRBJ1-4	TRBD1	-	TRBV3-1/TRBV3-2	CASSLTGTGRNEKLFF	TGTGCCAGCAGCCTTACAGGGACAGGGAGAAACGAAAAACTGTTTTTT
TRBJ1-6	-	few	TRBV5-5	CASSQDIWTSPLHF	TGTGCCAGCAGCCAGGACATCTGGACTTCACCCCTCCACTTT
TRBJ1-6	-	-	TRBV9	CASSPQDRFNNSPLHF	TGTGCCAGCAGCCCCCAGGACAGATTCAATAATTCACCCCTCCACTTT
TRBJ1-3	-	-	TRBV2	CASHRGLSGNTIYF	TGTGCCAGCCACCGGGGACTCTCTGGAAACACCATATATTTT
TRBJ1-3	-	-	TRBV3-1/TRBV3-2	CASSQVPGVYTIYF	TGTGCCAGCAGCCAAGTCCCAGGTGTCTACACCATATATTTT
TRBJ2-3	-	-	TRBV2	CASKGGGTTDTQYF	TGTGCCAGCAAAGGGGGGGGTACCACAGATACGCAGTATTTT
TRBJ2-7	-	few	TRBV4-1	CASSQGSSFGYEQYF	TGCGCCAGCAGCCAAGGATCTAGCTTCGGGTACGAGCAGTACTTC
TRBJ1-1	TRBD1	-	TRBV3-1/TRBV3-2	CASSLRQGAEAAFF	TGTGCCAGCAGCCTGAGACAGGGGGCGGAGGCAGCTTTCTTT
TRBJ2-3	TRBD2	-	TRBV24-1	CATSDLVRGGTDTQYF	TGTGCCACCAGTGATTTAGTACGGGGGGGCACAGATACGCAGTATTTT
TRBJ2-5	TRBD2	-	TRBV6-2/TRBV6-3	CASSAWGAGQETQYF	TGTGCCAGCAGTGCCTGGGGAGCGGGACAAGAGACCCAGTACTTC
TRBJ1-2	-	-	TRBV6-5	CASRVDSNYGYTF	TGTGCCAGCAGGGTGGACAGCAACTATGGCTACACCTTC
TRBJ2-5	TRBD2	-	TRBV6-2/TRBV6-3	CASSYAAGRGQETQYF	TGTGCCAGCAGTTACGCGGCGGGGAGGGGACAAGAGACCCAGTACTTC
TRBJ1-2	TRBD1	-	TRBV6-5	CASTKDRGAYGYTF	TGTGCCAGCACCAAGGACAGGGGTGCCTATGGCTACACCTTC
TRBJ1-6	TRBD1	-	TRBV2	CASSGMAQGNSPLHF	TGTGCCAGCAGTGGAATGGCACAGGGGAATTCACCCCTCCACTTT
TRBJ2-3	TRBD1	-	TRBV5-1	CASSSQGISQADTQYF	TGCGCCAGCAGCTCACAGGGGATCAGTCAAGCAGATACGCAGTATTTT
TRBJ2-1	TRBD2	-	TRBV19	CASTGGTSYNEQFF	TGTGCCAGTACGGGGGGTACCTCCTACAATGAGCAGTTCTTC
TRBJ2-2	TRBD2	-	TRBV10-2	CASKRTAGDTGELFF	TGCGCCAGCAAACGGACAGCGGGGGACACCGGGGAGCTGTTTTTT
TRBJ2-1	TRBD2	-	TRBV6-1	CASSRGGANEQFF	TGTGCCAGCAGTCGCGGGGGGGCAAATGAGCAGTTCTTC
TRBJ1-6	-	-	TRBV3-1/TRBV3-2	CASSQSDSPLHF	TGTGCCAGCAGCCAAAGCGATTCACCCCTCCACTTT
TRBJ2-5	TRBD2	-	TRBV7-9	CASSLGASGRGETQYF	TGTGCCAGCAGCTTAGGGGCTAGCGGGAGGGGAGAGACCCAGTACTTC
TRBJ1-3	-	few	TRBV6-5	CASSPRQRIGNTIYF	TGTGCCAGCAGTCCCCGACAGAGGATTGGAAACACCATATATTTT
TRBJ1-1	TRBD1	-	TRBV19	CASSIPGQGGTEAFF	TGTGCCAGTAGTATACCCGGACAGGGTGGCACTGAAGCTTTCTTT
TRBJ2-1	TRBD1	-	TRBV30	CAWRSRTGRKSEYYNEQFF	TGTGCCTGGAGATCCAGGACAGGGAGGAAAAGCGAATACTACAATGAGCAGTTCTTC
TRBJ2-7	TRBD2	few	TRBV7-3	CASSLGGGRAYEQYF	TGTGCCAGCAGCTTAGGAGGCGGGAGGGCCTACGAGCAGTACTTC
TRBJ2-3	TRBD2	-	TRBV29-1	CSVSVAGGGDTQYF	TGCAGCGTTAGTGTAGCGGGCGGAGGGGATACGCAGTATTTT
TRBJ2-2	TRBD1	-	TRBV11-3	CASSSGTGTGELFF	TGTGCCAGCAGCTCCGGGACAGGCACCGGGGAGCTGTTTTTT
TRBJ2-1	-	-	TRBV27	CASTPSPSRSYNEQFF	TGTGCCAGCACCCCGTCACCTTCGCGCTCCTACAATGAGCAGTTCTTC
TRBJ2-1	TRBD2	-	TRBV7-2	CASSFERTSRGDEQFF	TGTGCCAGCAGCTTCGAGCGGACTAGCCGCGGCGATGAGCAGTTCTTC
TRBJ1-1	-	-	TRBV6-6	CAGYRERDTEAFF	TGTGCCGGTTACAGGGAAAGGGACACTGAAGCTTTCTTT
TRBJ1-5	-	-	TRBV28	CASSLSMRGGNQPQHF	TGTGCCAGCAGTTTATCGATGAGGGGGGGGAATCAGCCCCAGCATTTT
TRBJ2-1	-	once	TRBV5-1	CASSFSGSYNEQFF	TGCGCCAGCAGCTTTTCCGGGTCCTACAATGAGCAGTTCTTC
TRBJ2-2	-	-	TRBV9	CASSQATNTGELFF	TGTGCCAGCTCGCAGGCCACGAACACCGGGGAGCTGTTTTTT
TRBJ1-1	-	-	TRBV18	CASSPDRSTEAFF	TGTGCCAGCTCACCCGACAGGAGCACTGAAGCTTTCTTT
TRBJ2-2	-	-	TRBV14	CASSQSGYGELFF	TGTGCCAGCAGCCAGTCAGGGTACGGGGAGCTGTTTTTT
TRBJ1-5	TRBD1	-	TRBV15	CATSIRDREDQPQHF	TGTGCCACCAGCATCCGGGACAGGGAAGATCAGCCCCAGCATTTT
TRBJ1-5	-	-	TRBV3-1/TRBV3-2	CASSQDWGGNQPQHF	TGTGCCAGCAGCCAAGACTGGGGGGGGAATCAGCCCCAGCATTTT
TRBJ1-2	TRBD1	-	TRBV27	CASSLSQGPYGYTF	TGTGCCAGCAGTTTGTCACAGGGGCCCTATGGCTACACCTTC
TRBJ1-1	TRBD1	-	TRBV11-2	CASSLDWRQGEWKTEAFF	TGTGCCAGCAGCTTAGATTGGCGACAGGGGGAGTGGAAGACTGAAGCTTTCTTT
TRBJ2-3	-	once	TRBV7-6	CASSLGLIAGTDTQYF	TGTGCCAGCAGCTTAGGGTTAATAGCGGGCACAGATACGCAGTATTTT
TRBJ1-4	-	once	TRBV6-5	CASSRSGTRGEKLFF	TGTGCCAGCAGTAGATCCGGGACTCGGGGTGAAAAACTGTTTTTT
TRBJ1-2	TRBD1	-	TRBV25-1	CASSDPGQGRGYGYTF	TGTGCCAGCAGTGACCCGGGACAGGGGCGAGGGTATGGCTACACCTTC
TRBJ1-2	-	-	TRBV6-5	CASSYIPRGANGYTF	TGTGCCAGCAGTTACATTCCACGGGGGGCTAATGGCTACACCTTC
TRBJ2-2	-	-	TRBV19	CASSIVEAAGELFF	TGTGCCAGTAGTATAGTGGAGGCAGCCGGGGAGCTGTTTTTT
TRBJ2-3	-	-	TRBV4-2	CASSPGARGDTQYF	TGTGCCAGCAGCCCTGGGGCCCGGGGGGATACGCAGTATTTT